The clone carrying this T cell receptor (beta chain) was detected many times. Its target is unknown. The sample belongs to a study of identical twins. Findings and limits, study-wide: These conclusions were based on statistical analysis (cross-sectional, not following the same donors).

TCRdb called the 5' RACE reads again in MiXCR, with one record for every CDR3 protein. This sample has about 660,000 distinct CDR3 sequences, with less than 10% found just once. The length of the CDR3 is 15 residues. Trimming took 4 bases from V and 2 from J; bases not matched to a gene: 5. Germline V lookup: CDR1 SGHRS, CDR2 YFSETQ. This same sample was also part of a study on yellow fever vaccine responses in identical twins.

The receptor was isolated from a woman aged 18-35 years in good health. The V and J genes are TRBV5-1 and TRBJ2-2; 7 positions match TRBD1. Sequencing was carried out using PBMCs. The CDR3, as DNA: TGCGCCAGCAGCCCGGGACAGACCAACACCGGGGAGCTGTTTTTT. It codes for CASSPGQTNTGELFF.